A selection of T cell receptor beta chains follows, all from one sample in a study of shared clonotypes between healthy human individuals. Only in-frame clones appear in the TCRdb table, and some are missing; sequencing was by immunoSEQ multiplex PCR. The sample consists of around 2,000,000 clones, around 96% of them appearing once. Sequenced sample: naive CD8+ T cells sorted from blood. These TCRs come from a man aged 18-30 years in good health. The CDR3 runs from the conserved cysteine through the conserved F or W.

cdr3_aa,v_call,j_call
CASTRGLAAYEQYF,TRBV28,TRBJ2-7
CASGYTDTQYF,TRBV28,TRBJ2-3
CASSWDSESPLHF,TRBV7-2,TRBJ1-6
CASSLGLDRGRFNEQFF,TRBV7-8,TRBJ2-1
CASSATSGGSTDTQYF,TRBV28,TRBJ2-3
CASRPHTYPGGAYGETQYF,TRBV12-2,TRBJ2-5
CASSFGLAGVVTGELFF,TRBV5-1,TRBJ2-2
CASSADRGAVTGELFF,TRBV13,TRBJ2-2
CASSFLGGQYGYTF,TRBV27,TRBJ1-2
CASSLQGAGGANVLTF,TRBV13,TRBJ2-6
CASSARAGYNEQFF,TRBV25-1,TRBJ2-1
CASSGTGGGMGNTIYF,TRBV25-1,TRBJ1-3
CASSPSGTEAFF,TRBV9,TRBJ1-1
CASSLRGNPYEQYF,TRBV7-2,TRBJ2-7
CASSQPGGPLGAFF,TRBV4-1,TRBJ1-1
CASSLSSGLSTHF,TRBV9,TRBJ2-7
CASSLGWRGGGEETQYF,TRBV11-2,TRBJ2-5
CASSVAGLQSNEQFF,TRBV9,TRBJ2-1
CSVYTAYSGNTIYF,TRBV29-1,TRBJ1-3
CASSLSPGGDYEQYF,TRBV5-4,TRBJ2-7
CASNGQGWEKLFF,TRBV2,TRBJ1-4
CASGTGEGEQYF,TRBV9,TRBJ2-7
CASSTLNQPQHF,TRBV27,TRBJ1-5
CASSLGLNEQFF,TRBV7-9,TRBJ2-1
CASSQKNGEKLFF,TRBV4-1,TRBJ1-4
CASKSGGITEAFF,TRBV19,TRBJ1-1
CASSFTGDTEAFF,TRBV7-3,TRBJ1-1
CASKLDRELFF,TRBV27,TRBJ2-2
CASSRSRGNTEAFF,TRBV4-1,TRBJ1-1
CAWSVGASNYGYTF,TRBV30,TRBJ1-2
CASSSRTGTNIQYF,TRBV27,TRBJ2-4
CASSEFSEGPYYEQYF,TRBV6-1,TRBJ2-7
CAWTHSVEQYF,TRBV30,TRBJ2-7